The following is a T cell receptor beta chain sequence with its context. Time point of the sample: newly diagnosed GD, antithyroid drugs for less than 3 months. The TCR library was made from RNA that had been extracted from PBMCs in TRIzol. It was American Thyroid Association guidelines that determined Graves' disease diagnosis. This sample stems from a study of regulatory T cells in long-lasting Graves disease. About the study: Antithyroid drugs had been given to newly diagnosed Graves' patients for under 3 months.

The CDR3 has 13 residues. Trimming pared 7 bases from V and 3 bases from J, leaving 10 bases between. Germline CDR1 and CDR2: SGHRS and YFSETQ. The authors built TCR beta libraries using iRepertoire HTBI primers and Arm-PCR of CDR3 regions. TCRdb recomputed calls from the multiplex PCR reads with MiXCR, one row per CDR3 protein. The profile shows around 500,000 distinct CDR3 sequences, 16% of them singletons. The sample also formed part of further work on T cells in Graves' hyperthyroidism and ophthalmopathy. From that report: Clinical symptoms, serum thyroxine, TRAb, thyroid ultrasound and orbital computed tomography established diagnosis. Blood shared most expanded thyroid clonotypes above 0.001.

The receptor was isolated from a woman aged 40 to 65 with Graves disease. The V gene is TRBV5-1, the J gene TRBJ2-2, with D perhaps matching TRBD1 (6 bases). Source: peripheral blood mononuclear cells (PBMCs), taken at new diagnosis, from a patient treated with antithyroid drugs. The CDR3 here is CASRDTYTGELFF. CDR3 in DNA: TGCGCCAGCCGGGACACTTACACCGGGGAGCTGTTTTTT.